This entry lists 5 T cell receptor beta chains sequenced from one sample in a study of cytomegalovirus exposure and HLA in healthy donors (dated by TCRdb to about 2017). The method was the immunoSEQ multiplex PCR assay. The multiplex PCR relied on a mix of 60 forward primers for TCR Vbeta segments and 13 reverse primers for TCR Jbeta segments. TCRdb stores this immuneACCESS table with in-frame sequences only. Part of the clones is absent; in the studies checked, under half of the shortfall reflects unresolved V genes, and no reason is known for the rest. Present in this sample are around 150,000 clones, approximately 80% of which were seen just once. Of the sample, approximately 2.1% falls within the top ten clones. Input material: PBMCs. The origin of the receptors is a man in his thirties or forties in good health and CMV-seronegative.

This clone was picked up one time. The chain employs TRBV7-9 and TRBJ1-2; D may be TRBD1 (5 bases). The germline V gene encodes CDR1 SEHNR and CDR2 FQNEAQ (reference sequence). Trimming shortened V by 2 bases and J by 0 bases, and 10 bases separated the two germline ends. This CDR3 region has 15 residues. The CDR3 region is CASSLTGGANYGYTF. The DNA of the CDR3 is TGTGCCAGCAGCTTAACGGGGGGAGCTAACTATGGCTACACCTTC.

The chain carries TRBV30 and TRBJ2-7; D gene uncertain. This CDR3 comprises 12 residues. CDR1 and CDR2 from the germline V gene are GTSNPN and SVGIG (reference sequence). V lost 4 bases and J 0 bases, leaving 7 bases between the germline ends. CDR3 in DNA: TGTGCCTGGACAGGCAACTCCTACGAGCAGTACTTC. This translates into CAWTGNSYEQYF.

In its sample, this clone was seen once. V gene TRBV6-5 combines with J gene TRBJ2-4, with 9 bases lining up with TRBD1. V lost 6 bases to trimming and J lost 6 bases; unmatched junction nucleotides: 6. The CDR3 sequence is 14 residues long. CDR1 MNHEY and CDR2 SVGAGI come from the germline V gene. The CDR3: CASRSTGQGNIQYF. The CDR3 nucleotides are TGTGCCAGCAGATCAACGGGACAGGGAAACATTCAGTACTTC.

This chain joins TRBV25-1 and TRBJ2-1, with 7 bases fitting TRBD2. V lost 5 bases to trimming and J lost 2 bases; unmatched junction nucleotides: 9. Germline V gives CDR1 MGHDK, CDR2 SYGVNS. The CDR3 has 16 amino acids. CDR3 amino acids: CASSLMSSGPYNEQFF. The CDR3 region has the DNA TGTGCCAGCAGTCTCATGTCTAGCGGTCCCTACAATGAGCAGTTCTTC.

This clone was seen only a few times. CDR3 region: CASSTLMENYGYTF. The CDR3 DNA reads TGTGCCAGTAGTACCCTGATGGAGAACTATGGCTACACCTTC. The V and J genes are TRBV19 and TRBJ1-2; D remains unclear. The germline V gene encodes CDR1 LNHDA and CDR2 SQIVND (reference sequence). V lost 4 bases and J lost 2, with 11 bases in between. The CDR3 is 14 residues long. The full variable domain, with the rest looked up from reference TRBV19 and TRBJ1-2, is DGGITQSPKYLFRKEGQNVTLSCEQNLNHDAMYWYRQDPGQGLRLIYYSQIVNDFQKGDIAEGYSVSREKKESFPLTVTSAQKNPTAFYLCASSTLMENYGYTFGSGTRLTVV.